These T cell receptor beta chains were read from a single sample in a study of cytomegalovirus exposure and HLA in healthy donors. Method: immunoSEQ multiplex PCR; TCRdb's copy keeps in-frame clones and lacks some. The sample holds about 160,000 clones, 65% to 85% seen once. The source material was PBMCs. The receptor source for this set is a woman between 50 and 59 years old in good health and CMV-seropositive. CDR3s include the opening cysteine and the closing phenylalanine or tryptophan. Fields, in order: D gene, J gene, clone size, V gene, CDR3 protein, CDR3 DNA. D genes are given only for firm matches. A clone size is listed for some rows: how often the clone was seen (once, few, many), or a class if it is expanded.

TRBD1 | TRBJ1-1 | . | TRBV6-6 | CASIDRGLQGTEAFF | TGTGCCAGCATTGACAGGGGACTCCAGGGGACTGAAGCTTTCTTT
. | TRBJ1-2 | . | TRBV6-1 | CASSEAWSSVSGYTF | TGTGCCAGCAGTGAAGCGTGGTCATCGGTCTCTGGCTACACCTTC
. | TRBJ1-2 | . | TRBV28 | CASSLVPRQVYGYTF | TGTGCCAGCAGTTTAGTCCCCCGACAGGTTTACGGCTACACCTTC
TRBD1 | TRBJ2-5 | . | TRBV5-6 | CASSLVDRGETQYF | TGTGCCAGCAGCCTGGTAGACAGGGGAGAGACCCAGTACTTC
. | TRBJ2-5 | . | TRBV5-5 | CASSLIGKSQETQYF | TGTGCCAGCAGCCTTATCGGGAAGAGTCAAGAGACCCAGTACTTC
TRBD2 | TRBJ2-1 | . | TRBV7-2 | CASTKPGLAGGPGNEQFF | TGTGCCAGCACCAAGCCGGGACTAGCGGGAGGGCCAGGTAATGAGCAGTTCTTC
. | TRBJ2-2 | . | TRBV27 | CASTPTGIRSGELFF | TGTGCCAGCACTCCAACCGGGATACGCTCCGGGGAGCTGTTTTTT
. | TRBJ2-1 | . | TRBV7-8 | CASSLVAGSYNEQFF | TGTGCCAGCAGCTTAGTGGCAGGCTCCTACAATGAGCAGTTCTTC
. | TRBJ2-2 | few | TRBV7-2 | CASSLSTDTGELFF | TGTGCCAGCAGCTTATCAACGGACACCGGGGAGCTGTTTTTT
TRBD1 | TRBJ1-1 | . | TRBV2 | CASSGEQGSRAFF | TGTGCCAGCAGTGGGGAACAGGGGAGTCGAGCTTTCTTT
TRBD1 | TRBJ2-1 | . | TRBV4-3 | CASSQEGTASLEQFF | TGCGCCAGCAGCCAAGAGGGGACAGCAAGCCTTGAGCAGTTCTTC
. | TRBJ2-2 | . | TRBV18 | CASSPPPQALDRDREPGGTGELFF | TGTGCCAGCTCACCACCACCCCAGGCCCTAGACCGGGACAGAGAACCGGGGGGGACCGGGGAGCTGTTTTTT
. | TRBJ2-1 | . | TRBV13 | CASSLSNNEQFF | TGTGCCAGCAGCCTTAGCAACAATGAGCAGTTCTTC
TRBD1 | TRBJ2-7 | . | TRBV6-1 | CASQTPGQAPYEQYF | TGTGCCAGCCAGACCCCTGGACAGGCTCCCTACGAGCAGTACTTC
. | TRBJ1-2 | . | TRBV6-5 | CAGSYTGRINYGYTF | TGTGCCGGCAGTTACACAGGACGGATTAACTATGGCTACACCTTC
. | TRBJ1-2 | . | TRBV19 | CASRWTANYGYTF | TGTGCCAGCCGTTGGACAGCTAACTATGGCTACACCTTC
. | TRBJ2-7 | . | TRBV5-5 | CASSLRAGVGYEQYF | TGTGCCAGCAGCTTGCGGGCAGGGGTCGGATACGAGCAGTACTTC
. | TRBJ2-1 | . | TRBV21-1 | CASSKARKRERTYNEQFF | TGTGCCAGCAGCAAAGCTCGGAAGCGGGAACGCACCTACAATGAGCAGTTCTTC
. | TRBJ1-4 | . | TRBV7-8 | CASSRMGAGEKLFF | TGTGCCAGCAGCCGGATGGGTGCGGGTGAAAAACTGTTTTTT
. | TRBJ1-2 | . | TRBV11-2 | CASSLGQGYGYTF | TGTGCCAGCAGCTTAGGGCAGGGGTATGGCTACACCTTC
TRBD2 | TRBJ2-5 | . | TRBV4-2 | CASSPPSGSGWETQYF | TGTGCCAGCAGCCCCCCTAGCGGGAGTGGGTGGGAAACCCAGTACTTC
TRBD1 | TRBJ1-6 | . | TRBV7-2 | CASRRDRDNSPLHF | TGTGCCAGCAGACGGGACAGGGATAATTCACCCCTCCACTTT
TRBD2 | TRBJ2-1 | . | TRBV4-3 | CASSQDLAASGGYNEQFF | TGCGCCAGCAGCCAAGATCTTGCGGCTAGCGGGGGATACAATGAGCAGTTCTTC
. | TRBJ1-1 | . | TRBV27 | CASSSRENTEAFF | TGTGCCAGCAGTTCACGAGAGAACACTGAAGCTTTCTTT
TRBD2 | TRBJ2-3 | . | TRBV9 | CASSGLTSGDTQYF | TGTGCCAGCAGCGGCCTGACTAGCGGGGATACGCAGTATTTT
. | TRBJ1-5 | . | TRBV18 | CASSPQGEGIGNQPQHF | TGTGCCAGCTCACCACAGGGAGAAGGGATCGGCAATCAGCCCCAGCATTTT
TRBD1 | TRBJ2-7 | . | TRBV5-1 | CASSARTGGYEQYF | TGCGCCAGCAGCGCCCGGACAGGGGGCTACGAGCAGTACTTC
TRBD1 | TRBJ1-1 | . | TRBV7-9 | CASRTGTGDTEAFF | TGTGCCAGCAGAACAGGGACAGGGGACACTGAAGCTTTCTTT
TRBD1 | TRBJ2-7 | . | TRBV27 | CASSIRQGAHEQYF | TGTGCCAGCAGTATCCGACAGGGGGCCCACGAGCAGTACTTC
TRBD1 | TRBJ2-7 | . | TRBV6-1 | CASSVSGGEQYF | TGTGCCAGCAGTGTGTCAGGGGGCGAGCAGTACTTC
. | TRBJ1-4 | . | TRBV4-1 | CASSHSNQAGQLF | TGCGCCAGCAGCCATTCAAACCAGGCAGGGCAATTATTT
TRBD2 | TRBJ2-2 | . | TRBV4-3 | CASSQEVAGPLAGELFF | TGCGCCAGCAGCCAAGAAGTAGCGGGTCCCCTAGCCGGGGAGCTGTTTTTT
. | TRBJ1-1 | many | TRBV6-5 | CATGLNTEAFF | TGTGCAACCGGGTTGAACACTGAAGCTTTCTTT
TRBD2 | TRBJ2-1 | . | TRBV30 | CAWKEAGGSEQFF | TGTGCCTGGAAGGAAGCGGGGGGTAGTGAGCAGTTCTTC
TRBD2 | TRBJ2-7 | . | TRBV5-4 | CASSDGTSRVSYEQYF | TGTGCCAGCAGCGATGGGACTAGTCGGGTCTCCTACGAGCAGTACTTC
. | TRBJ1-6 | . | TRBV9 | CASSVVLEEPGTDSPLHF | TGTGCCAGCAGCGTAGTTCTAGAAGAGCCGGGTACCGATTCACCCCTCCACTTT
. | TRBJ1-1 | . | TRBV28 | CASSRVGVWTEAFF | TGTGCCAGCAGCCGCGTCGGGGTTTGGACTGAAGCTTTCTTT
. | TRBJ1-1 | . | TRBV7-9 | CASSLTAGGGTEAFF | TGTGCCAGCAGTTTAACGGCCGGGGGGGGTACTGAAGCTTTCTTT
. | TRBJ1-2 | . | TRBV19 | CASSISGENYGYTF | TGTGCCAGTAGTATATCAGGTGAGAACTATGGCTACACCTTC
. | TRBJ1-2 | few | TRBV7-2 | CASSFGGGYGYTF | TGTGCCAGCAGCTTCGGCGGGGGCTATGGCTACACCTTC
. | TRBJ1-2 | . | TRBV7-2 | CASTTRRGTNYGYTF | TGTGCCAGCACCACCAGGCGGGGGACTAACTATGGCTACACCTTC
. | TRBJ2-3 | . | TRBV6-5 | CASSYSRGDTQYF | TGTGCCAGCAGTTACTCGAGGGGGGATACGCAGTATTTT
. | TRBJ1-6 | once | TRBV7-9 | CASSWSVGNSPLHF | TGTGCCAGCAGTTGGAGTGTCGGGAATTCACCCCTCCACTTT
. | TRBJ1-1 | . | TRBV19 | CASSIESSNTEAFF | TGTGCCAGTAGTATAGAGTCCTCGAACACTGAAGCTTTCTTT
. | TRBJ2-1 | . | TRBV7-8 | CASSLAPWARFYNEQFF | TGTGCCAGCAGCTTAGCCCCCTGGGCACGATTTTACAATGAGCAGTTCTTC
TRBD1 | TRBJ1-1 | . | TRBV7-3 | CASSLTDRQSTEAFF | TGTGCCAGCAGCTTAACGGACAGGCAAAGCACTGAAGCTTTCTTT
TRBD2 | TRBJ2-7 | once | TRBV9 | CTSSPRRSGGDEQYF | TGTACCAGCAGCCCCAGGAGGAGCGGGGGGGACGAGCAGTACTTC
TRBD2 | TRBJ2-1 | . | TRBV28 | CASSLGKTSGRGGTYNEQFF | TGTGCCAGCAGTTTAGGCAAAACTAGCGGGAGGGGGGGGACCTACAATGAGCAGTTCTTC
TRBD2 | TRBJ2-3 | . | TRBV7-8 | CASSMGGGPTTDTQYF | TGTGCCAGCAGCATGGGCGGGGGTCCTACCACAGATACGCAGTATTTT
. | TRBJ1-1 | . | TRBV28 | CASSSPTGVNTEAFF | TGTGCCAGCAGTTCCCCGACAGGCGTGAACACTGAAGCTTTCTTT